Each of the 17 T cell receptor beta chains below was sequenced from the same sample in a study of OX40 agonist ivuxolimab in advanced cancers. Sequencing used immunoSEQ multiplex PCR; TCRdb keeps in-frame clones, though not all of them. Among roughly 90,000 clones, more than 75% were seen once, and the ten largest hold more than 0.25%. This sample comprised CD4+ or CD8+ T cells sorted from blood, obtained in a trial of the OX40 agonist ivuxolimab. The receptors come from an adult with an advanced solid tumor such as melanoma, head and neck, liver or kidney cancer.

The genes are TRBV6-6 and TRBJ2-3; the match to TRBD1 covers 7 bases. The CDR3 consists of 15 residues. Per the germline V gene, CDR1 is MNHNY and CDR2 is SVGAGI (reference sequence). The trim removed 5 bases at V and 1 base at J, leaving 6 bases unmatched. The CDR3: CASSDRDRGTDTQYF. The CDR3 region has the DNA TGTGCCAGCAGTGACAGGGACCGGGGCACAGATACGCAGTATTTT.

The chain couples TRBV18 to TRBJ1-5, with 8 bases aligning to TRBD1. CDR3 size: 17 residues. J lost 3 bases, V lost 4 bases, and 11 bases had no gene match. CDR1 KGHSH and CDR2 LQKENI come from the germline V gene. The chain's CDR3 is CASSLVSGTGFNQPQHF. CDR3 coding DNA: TGTGCCAGCTCACTTGTCTCCGGGACAGGTTTCAATCAGCCCCAGCATTTT.

The chain recombines TRBV6-6 with TRBJ1-1; D possibly corresponds to TRBD1 (5 bases). CDR1 is MNHNY and CDR2 is SVGAGI in the germline V gene (reference sequence). The CDR3 is made up of 13 amino acids. With 3 bases removed from V and 2 bases from J, the gap between germline ends came to 7 bases. The CDR3 spells CASSYGGNTEAFF. DNA of the CDR3: TGTGCCAGCAGTTATGGGGGTAACACTGAAGCTTTCTTT.

The genes are TRBV28 and TRBJ1-4; 9 positions match TRBD1. With V trimmed by 5 bases and J by 7 bases, 11 bases remained unmatched. This CDR3 has 16 residues. Germline CDR1 reads MDHEN; CDR2 reads SYDVKM. This chain's CDR3 is CASSLSSGTGSEKLFF. CDR3 DNA: TGTGCCAGCAGTCTCTCTTCCGGGACAGGGAGTGAAAAACTGTTTTTT.

This clone has just one count. V is TRBV4-1 and J is TRBJ2-2; weak D call: TRBD2 (5 bases). V was clipped by 1 base and J by 2 bases, with 17 bases between them. Germline assignment: CDR1 MGHRA and CDR2 YSYEKL. This CDR3 comprises 18 residues. The CDR3 DNA reads as TGCGCCAGCAGCCAAGTGTGGGTGGTGGACTCTAACACCGGGGAGCTGTTTTTT. Its protein is CASSQVWVVDSNTGELFF.

The chain joins TRBV28 to TRBJ2-6; D gene unclear. The CDR3 length is 15 residues. Germline assignment: CDR1 MDHEN and CDR2 SYDVKM. V was trimmed by 5 bases and J by 2 bases, leaving 10 bases between them. The CDR3 DNA reads TGTGCCAGCAGTACGGCGCAAGCTGGGGCCAACGTCCTGACTTTC. Encoded protein: CASSTAQAGANVLTF.

This chain links TRBV30 with TRBJ2-5; 9 nucleotides match TRBD2. Germline CDR1 and CDR2: GTSNPN and SVGIG (reference sequence). J was trimmed by 2 bases and V by 2 bases; bases with no gene match: 6. The CDR3 runs to 15 residues. In nucleotides, the CDR3 is TGTGCCTGGAGTCAAGGACTAGCGAGACAAGAGACCCAGTACTTC. Protein sequence: CAWSQGLARQETQYF.

This chain joins TRBV15 and TRBJ2-1, with TRBD2 matching over 8 bases. With V trimmed by 6 bases and J by 4 bases, 8 bases remained unmatched. The CDR3 contains 15 residues. CDR1 is LNHNV, CDR2 YYDKDF, per germline (reference sequence). CDR3 sequence (DNA): TGTGCCACCAGGATCCCCCTAGCGGGTTACAATGAGCAGTTCTTC. Its translation is CATRIPLAGYNEQFF.

This sequence joins TRBV4-1 and TRBJ2-7; TRBD2 agrees at 11 bases. Germline-derived CDR1 and CDR2 are MGHRA and YSYEKL. V lost 3 bases, J lost 3 bases, and 10 bases stayed unmatched. The CDR3 loop spans 17 amino acids. This CDR3 reads CASSQDTSGSRNYEQYF. The CDR3 nucleotides read TGCGCCAGCAGCCAGGATACTAGCGGGAGTAGGAACTACGAGCAGTACTTC.

DNA for the CDR3: TGTGCCAGTAGTCAAGGGTTGGCCGGGGAGCTGTTTTTT. Its translation is CASSQGLAGELFF. The chain carries TRBV19 and TRBJ2-2; D gene unclear. V dropped 5 bases and J dropped 6 bases, with 10 bases sitting between them. The length of the CDR3 is 13 residues. The germline gives CDR1 LNHDA, CDR2 SQIVND (reference sequence).

The chain is built from TRBV2 and TRBJ2-4; D remains unclear. V lost 5 bases and J 9 bases, leaving 11 bases between the germline ends. Germline CDR1 SNHLY, CDR2 FYNNEI. The CDR3 sequence is 12 residues long. The CDR3 here is CASSRSDGIQYF. The CDR3 DNA reads as TGTGCCAGCAGTCGGTCGGACGGCATTCAGTACTTC.

The V and J genes are TRBV6-5 and TRBJ1-3; D remains ambiguous. The CDR3 sequence is 15 residues long. CDR1 is MNHEY, CDR2 SVGAGI, per germline. V was trimmed by 2 bases and J by 0 bases, leaving 8 bases between them. This CDR3 is CASSYGLLSGNTIYF. In DNA, the CDR3 is TGTGCCAGCAGTTACGGACTCCTCTCTGGAAACACCATATATTTT.

The V and J genes are TRBV28 and TRBJ1-3; D is unclear. This CDR3 comprises 14 residues. Trimming left V 5 bases short and J 0 bases short, with 8 bases between. CDR1 is MDHEN, CDR2 SYDVKM, per germline. Written as DNA, the CDR3 is TGTGCCAGCAGTACGTATGGCTCTGGAAACACCATATATTTT. This gives the protein CASSTYGSGNTIYF.

The V and J genes are TRBV7-3 and TRBJ2-3, with D perhaps given as TRBD1 or TRBD2 (5 bases each). The V gene lost 6 bases and the J gene lost 3 bases, with 10 bases spanning the gap. The germline V gene encodes CDR1 SGHTA and CDR2 FQGTGA. This CDR3 contains 13 residues. This CDR3 is CASRRGGTDTQYF. CDR3 nucleotides: TGTGCCAGCAGGCGTGGGGGAACAGATACGCAGTATTTT.

This clone was seen a single time. The V call is TRBV27, the J call TRBJ1-1, with 9 bases lining up with TRBD1. Germline trimming cut 5 bases from V and 1 base from J; bases unmatched to any gene: 5. Looked up from germline, CDR1 is MNHEY and CDR2 is SMNVEV (reference sequence). This CDR3 region has 15 residues. In nucleotides, the CDR3 is TGTGCCAGCAGTAAACAGGGGGCGGAGAACACTGAAGCTTTCTTT. It specifies CASSKQGAENTEAFF.

The genes are TRBV28 and TRBJ2-2; TRBD1 aligns across 8 bases. Unmatched junction bases numbered 10, after V lost 1 base and J lost 6 bases. Germline V lookup: CDR1 MDHEN, CDR2 SYDVKM. The CDR3 consists of 17 residues. As DNA, the CDR3 is TGTGCCAGCAGTTTATTTTTGGGCCAGGGGGCCGCCGGGGAGCTGTTTTTT. Its protein product is CASSLFLGQGAAGELFF.

J is TRBJ2-3 and V is TRBV20-1; D ambiguous. V was clipped by 7 bases and J by 7 bases, with 12 bases between them. Germline lookup yields CDR1 DFQATT and CDR2 SNEGSKA (reference sequence). The CDR3 contains 11 residues. The CDR3 DNA follows: TGCAGTGTACCCCTTTCGTATACGCAGTATTTT. This gives the protein CSVPLSYTQYF.